This is a list of T cell receptor beta chains from one sample in a study of cytomegalovirus exposure and HLA in healthy donors. TCRdb keeps only in-frame clones here, not all; method: immunoSEQ multiplex PCR. The sample carries roughly 100,000 clones, about 78% recorded once. Sequenced sample: PBMCs. These receptors all come from a woman aged 40-49 years in good health and CMV-seronegative. CDR3s include the opening cysteine and the closing phenylalanine or tryptophan. Fields, in order: J gene, clone size, D gene, V gene, CDR3 DNA, CDR3 protein. A D gene is named only where the DNA matches it firmly. Some rows mark clone size as missing; the rest say once, few, many or name a class of expanded clone.

j_gene: TRBJ1-2
abundance: -
d_gene: -
v_gene: TRBV7-3
CDR3nt: TGTGCCAGCAGCCCAAAGGGGATCCATGGCTACACCTTC
CDR3aa: CASSPKGIHGYTF

j_gene: TRBJ1-2
abundance: -
d_gene: -
v_gene: TRBV6-5
CDR3nt: TGTGCCAGCAGTTACCGACAGGCAGCTAACTATGGCTACACCTTC
CDR3aa: CASSYRQAANYGYTF

j_gene: TRBJ1-2
abundance: -
d_gene: -
v_gene: TRBV28
CDR3nt: TGTGCCAGCAGGACACCACAGAGAATTTGGTATGGCTACACCTTC
CDR3aa: CASRTPQRIWYGYTF

j_gene: TRBJ2-2
abundance: -
d_gene: TRBD1
v_gene: TRBV27
CDR3nt: TGTGCCAGCAGGACTGTTACCGGGACAGGGGACACCGGGGAGCTGTTTTTT
CDR3aa: CASRTVTGTGDTGELFF

j_gene: TRBJ2-7
abundance: -
d_gene: -
v_gene: TRBV30
CDR3nt: TGTGCCTGGAGTGTAGTTCCCGCGGCGGGGGAGCAGTACTTC
CDR3aa: CAWSVVPAAGEQYF

j_gene: TRBJ2-1
abundance: -
d_gene: TRBD1
v_gene: TRBV7-2
CDR3nt: TGTGCCAGCAGCTTAGAGGGACAGCGCGACTCGATAGAGTTCTTC
CDR3aa: CASSLEGQRDSIEFF

j_gene: TRBJ1-2
abundance: -
d_gene: -
v_gene: TRBV28
CDR3nt: TGTGCCAGCAGTTCCTACAGGGAAGTCTCTGGCTACACCTTC
CDR3aa: CASSSYREVSGYTF

j_gene: TRBJ2-7
abundance: -
d_gene: TRBD2
v_gene: TRBV5-4
CDR3nt: TGTGCCAGCAGCCCCGGGACTAGCGGGAGGGAGCAGTACTTC
CDR3aa: CASSPGTSGREQYF

j_gene: TRBJ2-1
abundance: -
d_gene: TRBD1
v_gene: TRBV28
CDR3nt: TGTGCCAGCAGGGGGACAGGGTCCTACAATGAGCAGTTCTTC
CDR3aa: CASRGTGSYNEQFF

j_gene: TRBJ2-1
abundance: -
d_gene: -
v_gene: TRBV5-5
CDR3nt: TGTGCCAGCAGCTTGAACCGGAATGAGCAGTTCTTC
CDR3aa: CASSLNRNEQFF

j_gene: TRBJ2-6
abundance: -
d_gene: -
v_gene: TRBV4-1
CDR3nt: TGCGCCAGCAGCCGGAGGAATCTGGGGGGGGCCAACGTCCTGACTTTC
CDR3aa: CASSRRNLGGANVLTF

j_gene: TRBJ1-2
abundance: -
d_gene: TRBD1
v_gene: TRBV28
CDR3nt: TGTGCCAGCAGCCCAGGGGGCGGCTATGGCTACACCTTC
CDR3aa: CASSPGGGYGYTF

j_gene: TRBJ2-1
abundance: -
d_gene: -
v_gene: TRBV27
CDR3nt: TGTGCCAGCAGTTTGAGCCAGGACTATGAGCAGTTCTTC
CDR3aa: CASSLSQDYEQFF

j_gene: TRBJ1-1
abundance: -
d_gene: -
v_gene: TRBV27
CDR3nt: TGTGCCAGTACTCGGTCAGAGGGCACTGAAGCTTTCTTT
CDR3aa: CASTRSEGTEAFF

j_gene: TRBJ1-4
abundance: -
d_gene: -
v_gene: TRBV6-1
CDR3nt: TGTGCCAGCAAGGGGACTTTGGACAATCGGGACTGCCTGTTTTTT
CDR3aa: CASKGTLDNRDCLFF

j_gene: TRBJ1-2
abundance: -
d_gene: -
v_gene: TRBV30
CDR3nt: TGTGCCTGGATTAGCCCCCCGGCCGGAGCGGGCACCTTC
CDR3aa: CAWISPPAGAGTF

j_gene: TRBJ2-1
abundance: once
d_gene: -
v_gene: TRBV7-3
CDR3nt: TGTGCCAGCAGCCTTGGGGGGTCCTACAATGAGCAGTTCTTC
CDR3aa: CASSLGGSYNEQFF

j_gene: TRBJ1-5
abundance: -
d_gene: -
v_gene: TRBV7-8
CDR3nt: TGTGCCAGCAGGGCCAGGGTAGGGTTTAATCAGCCCCAGCATTTT
CDR3aa: CASRARVGFNQPQHF

j_gene: TRBJ2-3
abundance: -
d_gene: TRBD1
v_gene: TRBV18
CDR3nt: TGTGCCAGCTCACTTGACAGGGATCGCACAGATACGCAGTATTTT
CDR3aa: CASSLDRDRTDTQYF

j_gene: TRBJ2-7
abundance: -
d_gene: TRBD1
v_gene: TRBV14
CDR3nt: TGTGCCAGCAGCCACCGCGGGACAGGAGCCTCCTACGAGCAGTACTTC
CDR3aa: CASSHRGTGASYEQYF

j_gene: TRBJ1-1
abundance: -
d_gene: -
v_gene: TRBV5-1
CDR3nt: TGCGCCAGCAGCCCGCAAACAAGGAACACTGAAGCTTTCTTT
CDR3aa: CASSPQTRNTEAFF

j_gene: TRBJ2-7
abundance: -
d_gene: -
v_gene: TRBV5-1
CDR3nt: TGCGCCAGCAGCTACAACACCAATTCCTACGAGCAGTACTTC
CDR3aa: CASSYNTNSYEQYF

j_gene: TRBJ2-2
abundance: once
d_gene: -
v_gene: TRBV12-2
CDR3nt: TGTGCAAGTCGCTTAGTCGGGGGGCCGGGCACCGGGGAGCTGTTTTTT
CDR3aa: CASRLVGGPGTGELFF

j_gene: TRBJ1-6
abundance: -
d_gene: -
v_gene: TRBV30
CDR3nt: TGTGCCTGGAGTGTAGGACTTAATTCACCCCTCCACTTT
CDR3aa: CAWSVGLNSPLHF

j_gene: TRBJ2-1
abundance: -
d_gene: TRBD1
v_gene: TRBV28
CDR3nt: TGTGCCAGCAGTCGCGGGACAGGGGCCAATGAGCAGTTCTTC
CDR3aa: CASSRGTGANEQFF

j_gene: TRBJ2-1
abundance: -
d_gene: TRBD2
v_gene: TRBV11-2
CDR3nt: TGTGCCAGCAGCTTAGGAGCGGGGGGCTCCTACAATGAGCAGTTCTTC
CDR3aa: CASSLGAGGSYNEQFF

j_gene: TRBJ1-2
abundance: once
d_gene: -
v_gene: TRBV5-5
CDR3nt: TGTGCCAGCAGCTTTCACGTATCTATTGGCTACACCTTC
CDR3aa: CASSFHVSIGYTF

j_gene: TRBJ1-5
abundance: -
d_gene: TRBD1
v_gene: TRBV19
CDR3nt: TGTGCCAGTAGTATAGACGAATGGGGACAGGGTAGCATGAGCAATCAGCCCCAGCATTTT
CDR3aa: CASSIDEWGQGSMSNQPQHF

j_gene: TRBJ1-6
abundance: -
d_gene: -
v_gene: TRBV7-2
CDR3nt: TGTGCCAGCACCTCAAATGCACTCCCGCCCAATACCCTCCACTTT
CDR3aa: CASTSNALPPNTLHF

j_gene: TRBJ1-5
abundance: once
d_gene: -
v_gene: TRBV6-5
CDR3nt: TGTGCCAGCAGACCCCTTAGACAGAATTATCAGCCCCAGCATTTT
CDR3aa: CASRPLRQNYQPQHF

j_gene: TRBJ2-7
abundance: -
d_gene: TRBD2
v_gene: TRBV15
CDR3nt: TGTGCCACCAGCACGAGTGGGACTAGCGGGAGAGAGCAGTACTTC
CDR3aa: CATSTSGTSGREQYF

j_gene: TRBJ2-7
abundance: -
d_gene: TRBD1
v_gene: TRBV10-3
CDR3nt: TGTGCCATCAGTGGGGACAGGGACCGCGAGCAGTACTTC
CDR3aa: CAISGDRDREQYF